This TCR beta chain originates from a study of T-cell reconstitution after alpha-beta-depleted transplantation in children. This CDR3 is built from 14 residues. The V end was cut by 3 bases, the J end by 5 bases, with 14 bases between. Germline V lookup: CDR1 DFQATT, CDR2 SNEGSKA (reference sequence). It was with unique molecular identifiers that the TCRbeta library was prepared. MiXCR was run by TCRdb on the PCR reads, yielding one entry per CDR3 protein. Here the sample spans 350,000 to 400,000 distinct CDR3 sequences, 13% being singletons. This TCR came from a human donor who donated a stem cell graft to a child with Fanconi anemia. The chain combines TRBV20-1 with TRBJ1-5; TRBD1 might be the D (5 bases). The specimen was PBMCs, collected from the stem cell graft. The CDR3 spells CSASPGRGDQPQHF. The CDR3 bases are TGCAGTGCTAGCCCGGGACGGGGAGATCAGCCCCAGCATTTT.